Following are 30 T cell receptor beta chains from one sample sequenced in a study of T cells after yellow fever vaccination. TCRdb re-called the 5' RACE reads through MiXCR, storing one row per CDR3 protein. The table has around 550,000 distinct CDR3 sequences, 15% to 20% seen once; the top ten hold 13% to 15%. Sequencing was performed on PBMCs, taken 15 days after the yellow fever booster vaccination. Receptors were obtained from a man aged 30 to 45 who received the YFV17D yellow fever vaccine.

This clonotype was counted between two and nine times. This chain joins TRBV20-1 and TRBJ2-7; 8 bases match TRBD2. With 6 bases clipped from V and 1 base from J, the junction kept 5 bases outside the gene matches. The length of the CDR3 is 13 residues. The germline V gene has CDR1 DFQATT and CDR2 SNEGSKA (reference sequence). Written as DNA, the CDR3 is TGCAGTGCCCCCCGGGGGGGTTCCTACGAGCAGTACTTC. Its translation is CSAPRGGSYEQYF.

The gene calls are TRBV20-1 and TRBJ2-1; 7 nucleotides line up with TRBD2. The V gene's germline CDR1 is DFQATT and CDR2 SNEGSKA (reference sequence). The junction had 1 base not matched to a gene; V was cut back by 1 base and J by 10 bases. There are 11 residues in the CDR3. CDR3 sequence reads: CSARVGGEQFF. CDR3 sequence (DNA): TGCAGTGCTAGAGTCGGGGGGGAGCAGTTCTTC.

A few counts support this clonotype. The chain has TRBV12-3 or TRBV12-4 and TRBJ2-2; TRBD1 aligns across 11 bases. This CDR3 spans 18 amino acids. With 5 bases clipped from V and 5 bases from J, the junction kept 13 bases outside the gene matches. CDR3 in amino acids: CASSTWTGGASVTGELFF. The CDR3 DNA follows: TGTGCCAGCAGTACCTGGACAGGGGGCGCCTCAGTGACCGGGGAGCTGTTTTTT.

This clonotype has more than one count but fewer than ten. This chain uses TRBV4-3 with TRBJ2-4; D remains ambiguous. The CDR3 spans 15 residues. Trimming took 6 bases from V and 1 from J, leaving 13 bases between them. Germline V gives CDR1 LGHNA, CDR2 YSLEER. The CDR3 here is CASRLGVAAKNIQYF. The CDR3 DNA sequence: TGCGCCAGCAGGCTGGGTGTCGCGGCCAAAAACATTCAGTACTTC.

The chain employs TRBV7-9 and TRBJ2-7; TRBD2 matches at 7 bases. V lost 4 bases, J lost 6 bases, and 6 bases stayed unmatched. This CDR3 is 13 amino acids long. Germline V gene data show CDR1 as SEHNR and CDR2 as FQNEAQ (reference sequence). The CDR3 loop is CASSSTLAVEQYF. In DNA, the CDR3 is TGTGCCAGCAGCTCGACCCTAGCGGTCGAGCAGTACTTC.

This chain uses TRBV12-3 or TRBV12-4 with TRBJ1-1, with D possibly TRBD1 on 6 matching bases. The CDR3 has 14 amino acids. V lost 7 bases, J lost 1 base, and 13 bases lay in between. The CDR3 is CASINRGGNTEAFF. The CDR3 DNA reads TGTGCCAGCATCAATAGGGGGGGGAACACTGAAGCTTTCTTT.

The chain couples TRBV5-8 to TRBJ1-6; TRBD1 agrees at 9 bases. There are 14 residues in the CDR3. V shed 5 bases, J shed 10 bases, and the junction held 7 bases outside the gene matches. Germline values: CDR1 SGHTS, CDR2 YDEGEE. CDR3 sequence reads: CASRGQGGLSPLHF. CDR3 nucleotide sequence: TGTGCCAGCAGGGGACAGGGAGGTTTATCACCCCTCCACTTT.

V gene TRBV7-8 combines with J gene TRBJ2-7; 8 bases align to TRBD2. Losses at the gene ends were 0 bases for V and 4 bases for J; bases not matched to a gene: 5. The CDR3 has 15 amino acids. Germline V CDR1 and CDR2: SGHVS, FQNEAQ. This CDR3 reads CASSLAWREVYEQYF. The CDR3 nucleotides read TGTGCCAGCAGCTTAGCTTGGCGGGAGGTGTACGAGCAGTACTTC.

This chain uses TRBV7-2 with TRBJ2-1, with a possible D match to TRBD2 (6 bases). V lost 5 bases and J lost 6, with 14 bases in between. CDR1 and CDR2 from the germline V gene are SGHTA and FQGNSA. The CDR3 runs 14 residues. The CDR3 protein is CASSPSGTFNEQFF. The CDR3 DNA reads TGTGCCAGCAGCCCATCCGGGACTTTCAATGAGCAGTTCTTC.

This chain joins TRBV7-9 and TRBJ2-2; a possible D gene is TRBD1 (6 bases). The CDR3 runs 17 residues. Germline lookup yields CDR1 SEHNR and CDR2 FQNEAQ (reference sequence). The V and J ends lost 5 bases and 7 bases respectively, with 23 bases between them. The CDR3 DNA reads TGTGCCAGCAGCCCCCAGGGGCCCTACATAGGCTACGGGGAGCTGTTTTTT. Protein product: CASSPQGPYIGYGELFF.

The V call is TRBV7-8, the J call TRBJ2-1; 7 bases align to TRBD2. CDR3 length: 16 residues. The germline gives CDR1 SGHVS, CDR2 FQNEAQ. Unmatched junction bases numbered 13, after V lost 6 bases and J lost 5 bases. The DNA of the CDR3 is TGTGCCAGCAGGGGGCCCCTAGCGGCCCGGGACAATGAGCAGTTCTTC. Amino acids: CASRGPLAARDNEQFF.

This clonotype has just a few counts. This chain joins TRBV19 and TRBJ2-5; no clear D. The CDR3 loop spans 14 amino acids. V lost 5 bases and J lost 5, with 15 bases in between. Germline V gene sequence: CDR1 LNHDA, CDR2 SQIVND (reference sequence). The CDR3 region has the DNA TGTGCCAGTAGTCGGATAAGCCGGTCGGAGACCCAGTACTTC. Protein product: CASSRISRSETQYF. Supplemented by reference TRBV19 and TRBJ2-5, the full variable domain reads DGGITQSPKYLFRKEGQNVTLSCEQNLNHDAMYWYRQDPGQGLRLIYYSQIVNDFQKGDIAEGYSVSREKKESFPLTVTSAQKNPTAFYLCASSRISRSETQYFGPGTRLLVL.

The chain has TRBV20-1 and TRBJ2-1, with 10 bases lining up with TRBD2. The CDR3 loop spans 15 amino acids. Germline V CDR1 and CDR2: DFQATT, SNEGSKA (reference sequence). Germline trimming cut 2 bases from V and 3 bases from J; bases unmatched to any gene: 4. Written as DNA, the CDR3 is TGCAGTGCTAGAAGGACTAGCGGTGACTACAATGAGCAGTTCTTC. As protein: CSARRTSGDYNEQFF.

Here the CDR3 DNA reads TGTGCCAGCTCACCAACGACCGCTCGGAACACTGAAGCTTTCTTT. Its protein product is CASSPTTARNTEAFF. The V gene is TRBV18, the J gene TRBJ1-1, with no clear D. The germline V and J ends were trimmed by 2 bases and 1 base, with 11 bases remaining between them. This CDR3 comprises 15 residues. In germline, CDR1 is KGHSH, CDR2 LQKENI.

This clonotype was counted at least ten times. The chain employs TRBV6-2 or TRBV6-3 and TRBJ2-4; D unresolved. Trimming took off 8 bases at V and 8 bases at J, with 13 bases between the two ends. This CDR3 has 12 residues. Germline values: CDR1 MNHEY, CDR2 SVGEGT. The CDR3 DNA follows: TGTGCCAGCTGTACGGGTGGAGACATTCAGTACTTC. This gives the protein CASCTGGDIQYF.

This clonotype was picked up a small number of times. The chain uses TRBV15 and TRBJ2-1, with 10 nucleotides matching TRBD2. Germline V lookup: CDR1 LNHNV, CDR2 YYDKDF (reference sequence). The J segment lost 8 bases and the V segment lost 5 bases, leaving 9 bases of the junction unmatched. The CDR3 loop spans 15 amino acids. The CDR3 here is CATSSGKREGDEQFF. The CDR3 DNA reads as TGTGCCACCAGCTCCGGTAAGCGGGAGGGCGATGAGCAGTTCTTC.

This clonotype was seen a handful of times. The CDR3 DNA reads TGCAGTGCTAGAGATCGGGAGCGGGAGGGCAGAACCTACAATGAGCAGTTCTTC. Translating gives CSARDREREGRTYNEQFF. J is TRBJ2-1 and V is TRBV20-1; 10 bases are shared with TRBD2. V dropped 0 bases and J dropped 2; count of bases not matched to a gene: 10. Germline V gene sequence: CDR1 DFQATT, CDR2 SNEGSKA (reference sequence). The CDR3 runs 18 residues.

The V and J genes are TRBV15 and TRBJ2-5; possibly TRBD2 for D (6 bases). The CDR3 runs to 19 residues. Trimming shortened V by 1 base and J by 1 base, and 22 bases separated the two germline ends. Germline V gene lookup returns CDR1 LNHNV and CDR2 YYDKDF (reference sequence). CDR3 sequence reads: CATSRAGRRGGITQETQYF. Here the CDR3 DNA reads TGTGCCACCAGCAGAGCAGGACGACGTGGGGGGATAACCCAAGAGACCCAGTACTTC.

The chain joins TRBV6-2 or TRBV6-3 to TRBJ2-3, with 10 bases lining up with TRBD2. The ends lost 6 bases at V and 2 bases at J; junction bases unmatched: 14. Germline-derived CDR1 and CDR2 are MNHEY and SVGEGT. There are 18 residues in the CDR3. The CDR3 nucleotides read TGTGCCAGCAGGACCCATCTTAGCGGGAGGCCTTCCACAGATACGCAGTATTTT. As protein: CASRTHLSGRPSTDTQYF.

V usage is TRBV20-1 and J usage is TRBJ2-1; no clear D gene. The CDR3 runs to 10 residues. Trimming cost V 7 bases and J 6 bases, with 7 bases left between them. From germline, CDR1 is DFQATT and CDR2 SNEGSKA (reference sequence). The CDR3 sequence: CSGSPNEQFF. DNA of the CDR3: TGCAGTGGCTCCCCCAATGAGCAGTTCTTC.

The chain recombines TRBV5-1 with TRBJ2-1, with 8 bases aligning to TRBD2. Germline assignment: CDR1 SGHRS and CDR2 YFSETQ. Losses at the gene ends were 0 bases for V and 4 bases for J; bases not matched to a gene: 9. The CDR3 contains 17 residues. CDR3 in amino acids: CASSLVGSGGPYNEQFF. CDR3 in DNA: TGCGCCAGCAGCTTGGTCGGGTCGGGAGGGCCGTACAATGAGCAGTTCTTC.

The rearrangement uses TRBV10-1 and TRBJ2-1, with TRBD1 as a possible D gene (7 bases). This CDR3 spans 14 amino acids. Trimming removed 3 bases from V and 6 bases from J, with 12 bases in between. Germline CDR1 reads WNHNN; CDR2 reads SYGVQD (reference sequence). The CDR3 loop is CASSDRGASNEQFF. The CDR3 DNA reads TGCGCCAGCAGTGACAGGGGGGCTTCCAATGAGCAGTTCTTC.

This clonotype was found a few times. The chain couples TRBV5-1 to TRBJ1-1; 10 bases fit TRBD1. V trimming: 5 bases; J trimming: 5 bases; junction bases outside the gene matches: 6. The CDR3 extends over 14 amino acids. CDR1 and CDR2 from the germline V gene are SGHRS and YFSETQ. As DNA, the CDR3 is TGCGCCAGCAGAAAGCAGGACAGGGGGACTGAAGCTTTCTTT. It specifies CASRKQDRGTEAFF.

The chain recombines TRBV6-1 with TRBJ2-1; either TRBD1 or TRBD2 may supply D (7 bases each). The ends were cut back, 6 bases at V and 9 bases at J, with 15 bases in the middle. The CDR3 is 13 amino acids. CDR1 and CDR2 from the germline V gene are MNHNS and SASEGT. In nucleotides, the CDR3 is TGTGCCAGCAGCCTTCAGGGGGGGATTGAGCAGTTCTTC. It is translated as CASSLQGGIEQFF.

In nucleotides, the CDR3 is TGCGCCAGCAGGGGACAGGGTGTATCACCCCTCCACTTT. This sequence encodes CASRGQGVSPLHF. The rearrangement uses TRBV5-1 and TRBJ1-6, with 9 bases aligning to TRBD1. CDR1 and CDR2 (germline): SGHRS, YFSETQ. The CDR3 covers 13 residues. The trim removed 5 bases at V and 10 bases at J, leaving 4 bases unmatched. Variable domain in full (rest from reference TRBV5-1 and TRBJ1-6): KAGVTQTPRYLIKTRGQQVTLSCSPISGHRSVSWYQQTPGQGLQFLFEYFSETQRNKGNFPGRFSGRQFSNSRSEMNVSTLELGDSALYLCASRGQGVSPLHFGNGTRLTVT.

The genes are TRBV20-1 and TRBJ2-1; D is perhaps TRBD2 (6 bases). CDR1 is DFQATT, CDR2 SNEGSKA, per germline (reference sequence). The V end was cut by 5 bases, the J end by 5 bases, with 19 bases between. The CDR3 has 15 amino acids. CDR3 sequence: CSAVPSVAHNNEQFF. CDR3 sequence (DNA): TGCAGTGCTGTACCTAGCGTAGCCCATAACAATGAGCAGTTCTTC.

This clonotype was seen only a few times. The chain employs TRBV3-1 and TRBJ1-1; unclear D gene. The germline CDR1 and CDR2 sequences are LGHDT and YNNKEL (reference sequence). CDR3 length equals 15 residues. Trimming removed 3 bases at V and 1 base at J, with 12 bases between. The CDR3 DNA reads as TGTGCCAGCAGCCATGTAACTCTCGCGAACACTGAAGCTTTCTTT. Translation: CASSHVTLANTEAFF.

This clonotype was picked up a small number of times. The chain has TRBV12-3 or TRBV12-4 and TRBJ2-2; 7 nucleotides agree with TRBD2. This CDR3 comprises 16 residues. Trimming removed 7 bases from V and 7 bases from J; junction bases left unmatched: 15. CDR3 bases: TGTGCCAGCAACCAGCGGGTTGCGGGAGTGGGCGGGGAGCTGTTTTTT. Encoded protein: CASNQRVAGVGGELFF.

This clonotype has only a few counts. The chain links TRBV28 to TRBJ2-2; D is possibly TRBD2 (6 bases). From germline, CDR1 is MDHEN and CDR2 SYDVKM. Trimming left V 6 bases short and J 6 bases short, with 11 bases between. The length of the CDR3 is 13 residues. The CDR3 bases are TGTGCCAGCAGACCGGGGACTCCCGGGGAGCTGTTTTTT. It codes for CASRPGTPGELFF. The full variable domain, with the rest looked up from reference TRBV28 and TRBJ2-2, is DVKVTQSSRYLVKRTGEKVFLECVQDMDHENMFWYRQDPGLGLRLIYFSYDVKMKEKGDIPEGYSVSREKKERFSLILESASTNQTSMYLCASRPGTPGELFFGEGSRLTVL.

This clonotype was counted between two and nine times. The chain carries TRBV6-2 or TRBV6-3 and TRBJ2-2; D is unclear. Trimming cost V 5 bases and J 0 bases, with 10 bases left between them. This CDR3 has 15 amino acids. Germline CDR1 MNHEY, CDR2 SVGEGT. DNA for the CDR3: TGTGCCAGCAGTCGGACGAGACCGAACACCGGGGAGCTGTTTTTT. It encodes CASSRTRPNTGELFF.